The 10 T cell receptor beta chains given below trace back to one sample, sequenced in a study of T cells in Graves' hyperthyroidism and ophthalmopathy. Regions amplified from RNA transcripts were the TCR beta CDR3 regions. With the HTBI primer set, the TCR CDR3 went through a first round of RT-PCR. TCRdb independently ran MiXCR on the multiplex PCR reads; one entry per CDR3 protein. Among roughly 580,000 distinct CDR3 sequences listed, roughly 46% were seen once. Sequencing used peripheral blood or thyroid tissue (not recorded which). Receptors were obtained from a woman aged 18-29 years with Graves' hyperthyroidism.

The V and J genes are TRBV7-2 and TRBJ1-5; D not certain. Germline lookup yields CDR1 SGHTA and CDR2 FQGNSA. The CDR3 is 11 amino acids. V shed 3 bases and J shed 11 bases, with 8 bases lying between them. The CDR3 region has the DNA TGTGCCAGCAGCTTTGCTGGGACCCAGCATTTT. It translates to CASSFAGTQHF.

This clonotype showed up many times. This rearrangement joins TRBV29-1 to TRBJ1-5; D is possibly TRBD1 (5 bases). Trimming took 6 bases from V and 7 from J, leaving 16 bases between them. The CDR3 length is 13 residues. CDR1 and CDR2 (germline): SQVTM, ANQGSEA. Here the CDR3 DNA reads TGCAGCGTAGGATGGGGGGGTTCCCAGCCCCAGCATTTT. Residues: CSVGWGGSQPQHF.

This rearrangement joins TRBV3-1 to TRBJ2-5; 13 bases are a match to TRBD2. Germline V CDR1 and CDR2: LGHDT, YNNKEL (reference sequence). The CDR3 sequence is 16 residues long. V was pared by 0 bases and J by 8 bases, with 6 bases of the junction left unmatched. The chain's CDR3 is CASSQDRTSGRQTQYF. The CDR3 DNA follows: TGTGCCAGCAGCCAAGATAGGACTAGCGGGAGACAAACCCAGTACTTC.

V and J are TRBV19 and TRBJ2-7; weak D call: TRBD1 (6 bases). The CDR3 extends over 14 amino acids. V dropped 7 bases and J dropped 0 bases, with 13 bases sitting between them. Germline CDR1 LNHDA, CDR2 SQIVND (reference sequence). CDR3 bases: TGTGCCAGTATGGGGGCAGGGACCTCCTACGAGCAGTACTTC. Protein sequence: CASMGAGTSYEQYF.

The chain employs TRBV2 and TRBJ2-7; D gene uncertain. The ends were cut back, 5 bases at V and 3 bases at J, with 20 bases in the middle. There are 16 residues in the CDR3. Germline V lookup: CDR1 SNHLY, CDR2 FYNNEI. In DNA, the CDR3 is TGTGCCAGCAGTTTATCTCCAGCCCACCCATTCTACGAGCAGTACTTC. As protein: CASSLSPAHPFYEQYF.

The chain recombines TRBV10-3 with TRBJ1-1; D is possibly TRBD1 (5 bases). Germline V gives CDR1 ENHRY, CDR2 SYGVKD. V lost 0 bases, J lost 1 base, and 9 bases lay in between. This CDR3 has 15 amino acids. Here the CDR3 DNA reads TGTGCCATCAGTGAGTCGACAGCGGAGAACACTGAAGCTTTCTTT. Its protein product is CAISESTAENTEAFF.

The chain combines TRBV10-2 with TRBJ1-6; D is unclear. The CDR3 has 14 residues. CDR1 is WSHSY and CDR2 is SAAADI in the germline V gene. V was cut by 10 bases and J by 0 bases, with 10 bases left in between. CDR3 sequence reads: CATKQSSYNSPLHF. CDR3 DNA: TGCGCCACCAAACAGAGCTCCTATAATTCACCCCTCCACTTT.

This clonotype was seen only a few times. The J gene is TRBJ1-2, the V gene TRBV6-5, with TRBD1 identical over 7 bases. Germline lookup yields CDR1 MNHEY and CDR2 SVGAGI. V dropped 4 bases and J dropped 7; count of bases not matched to a gene: 15. This CDR3 is built from 16 residues. This CDR3 reads CASSLYGPQGIAGYTF. In DNA form, the CDR3 reads TGTGCCAGCAGTTTATATGGTCCACAGGGGATCGCTGGCTACACCTTC.

The chain has TRBV4-2 and TRBJ1-4; D call uncertain. The V gene lost 0 bases and the J gene lost 8 bases, with 4 bases spanning the gap. The length of the CDR3 is 12 residues. Germline loops: CDR1 LGHNA, CDR2 YNFKEQ. In nucleotides, the CDR3 is TGTGCCAGCAGCCAAGATTTAGAAAAACTGTTTTTT. It codes for CASSQDLEKLFF.

This sequence joins TRBV20-1 and TRBJ1-2; 10 nucleotides line up with TRBD1. The CDR3 runs 13 residues. V lost 3 bases and J lost 4; bases outside the gene matches: 2. Germline V lookup: CDR1 DFQATT, CDR2 SNEGSKA (reference sequence). The CDR3 here is CSARGTGVYGYTF. The CDR3 coding sequence is TGCAGTGCTAGGGGGACAGGGGTCTATGGCTACACCTTC.